The 18 T cell receptor beta chains below come from one sample, sequenced in a study of T cells in localized non-small cell lung cancer. TCRdb's table, derived via immunoSEQ multiplex PCR, lists solely in-frame clones and lacks some. The sample has under 50,000 clones; about 76% are singletons. This specimen was peripheral blood mononuclear cells, taken before any cancer treatment. These TCRs come from a man aged 40 to 70 with stage III lung adenocarcinoma.

V is TRBV19 and J is TRBJ1-1; possibly TRBD1 for D (6 bases). Germline V gives CDR1 LNHDA, CDR2 SQIVND (reference sequence). V lost 5 bases, J lost 1 base, and 14 bases lay in between. This CDR3 comprises 15 residues. This CDR3 reads CASSPDRQGNTEAFF. The CDR3 bases are TGTGCCAGTAGTCCAGACAGGCAGGGGAACACTGAAGCTTTCTTT.

This chain joins TRBV6-6 and TRBJ1-5, with D possibly being TRBD1 (6 bases). The V and J ends lost 6 bases and 2 bases respectively, with 14 bases between them. Germline V CDR1 and CDR2: MNHNY, SVGAGI (reference sequence). The CDR3 loop spans 15 amino acids. The CDR3 region is CASRILTGGNQPQHF. The CDR3 region has the DNA TGTGCCAGCAGAATCTTGACAGGTGGCAATCAGCCCCAGCATTTT.

The rearrangement links TRBV19 to TRBJ2-5; 8 bases agree with TRBD2. The CDR3 is 16 residues long. Losses at the gene ends were 2 bases for V and 5 bases for J; bases not matched to a gene: 10. From germline, CDR1 is LNHDA and CDR2 SQIVND (reference sequence). The CDR3 here is CASSISTSGGGETQYF. CDR3 bases: TGTGCCAGTAGTATATCCACTAGCGGTGGCGGGGAGACCCAGTACTTC.

This clone has only a few counts. The rearrangement links TRBV19 to TRBJ1-5, with 7 bases aligning to TRBD1. Germline loops: CDR1 LNHDA, CDR2 SQIVND (reference sequence). The CDR3 totals 17 residues. J lost 4 bases, V lost 8 bases, and 17 bases had no gene match. CDR3 protein: CASAGQVGVSANQPQHF. CDR3 in DNA: TGTGCCAGTGCAGGACAGGTCGGAGTATCTGCTAATCAGCCCCAGCATTTT.

The chain combines TRBV7-6 with TRBJ2-5, with 9 bases identical to TRBD1. The CDR3 runs 13 residues. V was pared by 4 bases and J by 4 bases, with 1 base of the junction left unmatched. Germline CDR1 reads SGHVS; CDR2 reads FNYEAQ. The CDR3 DNA reads TGTGCCAGCAGCTCGGACAGGGGAGAGACCCAGTACTTC. It translates to CASSSDRGETQYF. The variable domain in full, completed from reference TRBV7-6 and TRBJ2-5, reads GAGVSQSPRYKVTKRGQDVALRCDPISGHVSLYWYRQALGQGPEFLTYFNYEAQQDKSGLPNDRFSAERPEGSISTLTIQRTEQRDSAMYRCASSSDRGETQYFGPGTRLLVL.

V gene TRBV6-5 combines with J gene TRBJ2-1; TRBD1 is a possible D gene (6 bases). Germline V lookup: CDR1 MNHEY, CDR2 SVGAGI. Trimming removed 0 bases at V and 8 bases at J, with 8 bases between. This CDR3 region has 13 residues. The DNA for the CDR3 is TGTGCCAGCAGTTACTCTCACAGGGATGAGCAGTTCTTC. Translating it yields CASSYSHRDEQFF.

The chain links TRBV7-9 to TRBJ1-1; no definite D call. CDR1 is SEHNR and CDR2 is FQNEAQ in the germline V gene (reference sequence). The ends were cut back, 5 bases at V and 11 bases at J, with 15 bases in the middle. The CDR3 is made up of 12 amino acids. CDR3 sequence (DNA): TGTGCCAGCAGCCCCTACTCTTACGGGGCTTTCTTT. Protein sequence: CASSPYSYGAFF.

The chain joins TRBV4-1 to TRBJ1-6, with 7 bases aligning to TRBD1. V lost 2 bases to trimming and J lost 6 bases; unmatched junction nucleotides: 4. Germline V CDR1 and CDR2: MGHRA, YSYEKL. This CDR3 region has 15 residues. CDR3 bases: TGCGCCAGCAGCCAACAACAGGGGATTAATTCACCCCTCCACTTT. Protein product: CASSQQQGINSPLHF.

The rearrangement uses TRBV29-1 and TRBJ2-2, with D perhaps assigned TRBD1 or TRBD2 (6 bases each). V lost 7 bases and J lost 6, with 18 bases in between. The CDR3 has 14 amino acids. The germline V gene has CDR1 SQVTM and CDR2 ANQGSEA. The CDR3 protein is CSASEGGMAGELFF. In DNA, the CDR3 is TGCAGCGCCTCCGAGGGGGGTATGGCCGGGGAGCTGTTTTTT.

A single count supports this clone. This chain joins TRBV6-5 and TRBJ2-2; D might be TRBD1 (6 bases). Trimming removed 5 bases at V and 1 base at J, with 11 bases between. This CDR3 contains 15 residues. Germline CDR1 MNHEY, CDR2 SVGAGI. This chain's CDR3 is CASSHPQGNTGELFF. The CDR3 DNA sequence: TGTGCCAGCAGTCATCCACAGGGGAACACCGGGGAGCTGTTTTTT.

V gene TRBV7-6 combines with J gene TRBJ2-5; possible D gene TRBD2, 6 bases. This CDR3 contains 18 residues. Deletions cut 1 base from V and 0 bases from J, with 18 bases between. CDR1 is SGHVS, CDR2 FNYEAQ, per germline. CDR3 residues: CASSLGDKVGDYQETQYF. The CDR3 nucleotides are TGTGCCAGCAGCTTAGGAGATAAAGTGGGGGACTACCAAGAGACCCAGTACTTC.

This sequence joins TRBV7-8 and TRBJ2-5, with D maybe TRBD2 (6 bases). The CDR3 extends over 15 amino acids. V lost 2 bases and J 3 bases, leaving 13 bases between the germline ends. CDR1 is SGHVS and CDR2 is FQNEAQ in the germline V gene. The CDR3 spells CASSLHWDFKETQYF. The CDR3 DNA sequence: TGTGCCAGCAGCTTACATTGGGACTTCAAAGAGACCCAGTACTTC.

This chain connects TRBV19 to TRBJ2-3; D call uncertain. The CDR3 consists of 11 residues. The V end lost 6 bases, the J end lost 2 bases, and 3 bases lay between the germline ends. Germline CDR1 and CDR2: LNHDA and SQIVND (reference sequence). CDR3 sequence: CASRNTDTQYF. The CDR3 bases are TGTGCCAGTAGAAACACAGATACGCAGTATTTT.

The chain couples TRBV11-2 to TRBJ1-2; D is ambiguous. The CDR3 spans 14 residues. In germline, CDR1 is SGHAT, CDR2 FQNNGV. Trimming took 0 bases from V and 5 from J, leaving 10 bases between them. This CDR3 reads CASSLDRAVYGYTF. In nucleotides, the CDR3 is TGTGCCAGCAGCTTAGATAGGGCAGTATATGGCTACACCTTC.

The genes are TRBV19 and TRBJ2-5; 8 bases are shared with TRBD1. V dropped 4 bases and J dropped 5; count of bases not matched to a gene: 9. The CDR3 has 15 amino acids. From germline, CDR1 is LNHDA and CDR2 SQIVND (reference sequence). The DNA of the CDR3 is TGTGCCAGTAGTACCACAGGGGGGATCCAGGAGACCCAGTACTTC. It is translated as CASSTTGGIQETQYF.

This chain joins TRBV6-5 and TRBJ1-2; D is uncertain. Germline CDR1 and CDR2: MNHEY and SVGAGI. This CDR3 has 13 residues. V gave up 8 bases and J gave up 1 base, with 11 bases separating them. CDR3 amino acids: CASGGSNNYGYTF. In nucleotides, the CDR3 is TGTGCCAGCGGAGGTAGTAATAACTATGGCTACACCTTC.

This chain uses TRBV6-5 with TRBJ2-7; 10 positions match TRBD1. The CDR3 covers 16 residues. V shed 4 bases and J 3 bases; nucleotides not matched to a gene: 9. In germline, CDR1 is MNHEY, CDR2 SVGAGI. As DNA, the CDR3 is TGTGCCAGCAGTTCACGGGACAGGGGAATGTACTACGAGCAGTACTTC. Encoded protein: CASSSRDRGMYYEQYF.

J is TRBJ2-3 and V is TRBV6-4, with D tentatively TRBD2 (6 bases). Trimming removed 3 bases from V and 6 bases from J, with 10 bases in between. CDR3 length: 13 residues. From germline, CDR1 is MRHNA and CDR2 SNTAGT. CDR3 nucleotides: TGTGCCAGCAGTGAGAGGACTACCGATACGCAGTATTTT. Protein sequence: CASSERTTDTQYF.